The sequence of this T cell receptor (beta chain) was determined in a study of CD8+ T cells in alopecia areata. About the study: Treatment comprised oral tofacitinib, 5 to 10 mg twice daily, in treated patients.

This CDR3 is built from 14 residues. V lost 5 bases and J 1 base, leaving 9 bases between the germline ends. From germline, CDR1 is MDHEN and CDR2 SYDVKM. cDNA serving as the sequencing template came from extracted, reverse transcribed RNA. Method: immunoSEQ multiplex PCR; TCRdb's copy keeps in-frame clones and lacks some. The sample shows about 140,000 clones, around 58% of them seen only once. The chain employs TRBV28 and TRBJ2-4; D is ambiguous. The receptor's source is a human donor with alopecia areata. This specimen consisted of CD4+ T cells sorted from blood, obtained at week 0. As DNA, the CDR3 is TGTGCCAGCAGTCTGTCGAAGGCCAAAAACATTCAGTACTTC. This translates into CASSLSKAKNIQYF.